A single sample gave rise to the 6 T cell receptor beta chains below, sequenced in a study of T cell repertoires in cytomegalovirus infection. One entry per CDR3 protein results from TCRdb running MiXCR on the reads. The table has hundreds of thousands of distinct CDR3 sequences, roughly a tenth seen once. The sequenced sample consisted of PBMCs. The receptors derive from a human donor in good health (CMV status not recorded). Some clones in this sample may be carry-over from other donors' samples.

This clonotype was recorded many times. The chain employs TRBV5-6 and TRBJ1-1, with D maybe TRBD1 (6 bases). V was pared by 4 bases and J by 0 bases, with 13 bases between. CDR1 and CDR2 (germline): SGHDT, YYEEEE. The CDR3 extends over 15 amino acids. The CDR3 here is CASSLQTGMNTEAFF. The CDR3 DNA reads TGTGCCAGCAGCCTCCAGACAGGTATGAACACTGAAGCTTTCTTT.

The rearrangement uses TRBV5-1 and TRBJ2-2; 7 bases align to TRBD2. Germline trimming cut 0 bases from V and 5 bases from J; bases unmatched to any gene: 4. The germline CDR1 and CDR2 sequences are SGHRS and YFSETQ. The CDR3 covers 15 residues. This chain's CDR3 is CASSLERGRTGELFF. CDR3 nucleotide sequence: TGCGCCAGCAGCTTGGAGCGGGGTAGGACCGGGGAGCTGTTTTTT.

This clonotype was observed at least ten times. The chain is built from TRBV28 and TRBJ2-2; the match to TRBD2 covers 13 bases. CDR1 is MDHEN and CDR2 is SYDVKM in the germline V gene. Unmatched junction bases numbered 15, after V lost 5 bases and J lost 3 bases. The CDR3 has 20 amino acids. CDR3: CASSLGLAGARVRYTGELFF. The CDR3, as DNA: TGTGCCAGCAGTCTAGGACTAGCGGGGGCCCGAGTGAGGTACACCGGGGAGCTGTTTTTT.

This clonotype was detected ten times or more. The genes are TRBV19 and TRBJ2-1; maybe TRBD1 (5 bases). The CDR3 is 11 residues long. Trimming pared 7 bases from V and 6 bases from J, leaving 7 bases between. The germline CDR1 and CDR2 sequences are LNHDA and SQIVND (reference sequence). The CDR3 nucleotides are TGTGCCAGTATAAGGGGCAATGAGCAGTTCTTC. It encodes CASIRGNEQFF.

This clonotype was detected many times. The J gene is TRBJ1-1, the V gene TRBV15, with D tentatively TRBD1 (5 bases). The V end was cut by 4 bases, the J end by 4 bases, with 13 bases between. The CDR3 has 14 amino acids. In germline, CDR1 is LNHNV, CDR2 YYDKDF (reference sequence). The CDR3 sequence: CATSIDSAATEAFF. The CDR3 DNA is TGTGCCACCAGCATAGACAGTGCCGCCACTGAAGCTTTCTTT.

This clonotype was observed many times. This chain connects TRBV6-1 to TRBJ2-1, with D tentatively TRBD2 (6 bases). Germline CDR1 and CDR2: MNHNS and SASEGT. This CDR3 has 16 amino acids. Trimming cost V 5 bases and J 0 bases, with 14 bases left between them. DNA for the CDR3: TGTGCCAGCAGTCCCGGGACTCTCTCCTCCTACAATGAGCAGTTCTTC. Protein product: CASSPGTLSSYNEQFF.